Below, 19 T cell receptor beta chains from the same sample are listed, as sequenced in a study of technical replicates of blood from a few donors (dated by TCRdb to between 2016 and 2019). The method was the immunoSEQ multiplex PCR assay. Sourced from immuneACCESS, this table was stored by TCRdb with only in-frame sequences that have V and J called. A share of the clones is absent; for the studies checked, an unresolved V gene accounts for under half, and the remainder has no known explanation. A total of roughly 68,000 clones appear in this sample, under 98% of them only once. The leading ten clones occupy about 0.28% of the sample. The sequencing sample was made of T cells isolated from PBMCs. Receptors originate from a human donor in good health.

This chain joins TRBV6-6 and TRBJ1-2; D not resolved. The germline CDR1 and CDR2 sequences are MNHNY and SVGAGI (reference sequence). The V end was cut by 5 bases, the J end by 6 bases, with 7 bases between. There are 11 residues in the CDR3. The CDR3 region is CASSPSDGYTF. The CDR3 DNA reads TGTGCCAGCAGTCCGAGCGATGGCTACACCTTC.

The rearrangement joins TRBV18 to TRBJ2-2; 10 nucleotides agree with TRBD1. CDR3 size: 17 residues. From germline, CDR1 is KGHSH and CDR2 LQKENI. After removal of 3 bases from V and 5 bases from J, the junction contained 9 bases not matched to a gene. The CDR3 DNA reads TGTGCCAGCTCACCGTATCCGGGACAGGGGCGAACCGGGGAGCTGTTTTTT. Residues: CASSPYPGQGRTGELFF.

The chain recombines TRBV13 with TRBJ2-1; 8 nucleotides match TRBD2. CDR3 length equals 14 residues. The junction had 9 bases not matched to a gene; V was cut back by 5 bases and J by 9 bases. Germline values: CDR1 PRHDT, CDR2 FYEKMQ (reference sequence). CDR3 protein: CASSGAWREAEQFF. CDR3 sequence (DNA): TGTGCCAGCAGCGGGGCATGGCGGGAGGCTGAGCAGTTCTTC.

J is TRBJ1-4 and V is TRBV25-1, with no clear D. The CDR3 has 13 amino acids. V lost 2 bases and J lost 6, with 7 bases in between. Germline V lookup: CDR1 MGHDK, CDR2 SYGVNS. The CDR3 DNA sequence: TGTGCCAGCAGTGAACTTGCGTATGAAAAACTGTTTTTT. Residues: CASSELAYEKLFF.

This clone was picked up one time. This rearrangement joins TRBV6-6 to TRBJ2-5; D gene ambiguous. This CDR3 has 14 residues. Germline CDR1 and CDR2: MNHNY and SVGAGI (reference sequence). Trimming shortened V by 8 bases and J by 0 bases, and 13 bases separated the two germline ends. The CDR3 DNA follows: TGTGCCAGCTCCTTATATCCGTACCAAGAGACCCAGTACTTC. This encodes CASSLYPYQETQYF.

CDR3 sequence (DNA): TGCGCCAGCAGCCCCTCGACTGGGAACACTGAAGCTTTCTTT. Residues: CASSPSTGNTEAFF. The chain links TRBV5-1 to TRBJ1-1; D call uncertain. Germline V CDR1 and CDR2: SGHRS, YFSETQ. With 4 bases removed from V and 1 base from J, the gap between germline ends came to 11 bases. The CDR3 loop spans 14 amino acids.

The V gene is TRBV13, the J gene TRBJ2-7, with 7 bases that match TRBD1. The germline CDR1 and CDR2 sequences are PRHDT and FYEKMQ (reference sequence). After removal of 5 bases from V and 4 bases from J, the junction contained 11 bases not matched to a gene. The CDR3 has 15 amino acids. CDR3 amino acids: CASSTFRDRRYEQYF. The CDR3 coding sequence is TGTGCCAGCAGCACTTTCCGGGACAGAAGATACGAGCAGTACTTC. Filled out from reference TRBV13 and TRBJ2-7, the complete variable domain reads AAGVIQSPRHLIKEKRETATLKCYPIPRHDTVYWYQQGPGQDPQFLISFYEKMQSDKGSIPDRFSAQQFSDYHSELNMSSLELGDSALYFCASSTFRDRRYEQYFGPGTRLTVT.

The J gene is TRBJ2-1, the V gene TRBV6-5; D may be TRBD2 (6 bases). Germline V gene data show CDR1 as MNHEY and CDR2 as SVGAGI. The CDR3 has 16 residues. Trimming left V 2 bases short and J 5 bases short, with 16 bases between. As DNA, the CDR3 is TGTGCCAGCAGTTACAGTTTGATAGCGGAAGACAATGAGCAGTTCTTC. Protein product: CASSYSLIAEDNEQFF.

CDR3 loop: CAWTQGADGYTF. For the CDR3, the DNA is TGTGCCTGGACCCAGGGGGCGGATGGCTACACCTTC. The chain uses TRBV30 and TRBJ1-2; 8 nucleotides align to TRBD1. V lost 4 bases and J lost 6; bases outside the gene matches: 4. Germline values: CDR1 GTSNPN, CDR2 SVGIG (reference sequence). The CDR3 totals 12 residues.

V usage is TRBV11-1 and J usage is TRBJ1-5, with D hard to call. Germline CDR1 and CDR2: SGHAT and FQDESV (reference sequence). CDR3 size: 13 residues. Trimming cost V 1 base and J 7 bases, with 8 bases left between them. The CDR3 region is CASSLEFGQPQHF. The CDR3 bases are TGTGCCAGCAGCTTAGAGTTCGGGCAGCCCCAGCATTTT.

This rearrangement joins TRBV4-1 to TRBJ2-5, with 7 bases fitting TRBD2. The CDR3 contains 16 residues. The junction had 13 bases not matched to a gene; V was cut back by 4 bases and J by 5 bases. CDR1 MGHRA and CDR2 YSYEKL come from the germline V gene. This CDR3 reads CASSPSGTTGTETQYF. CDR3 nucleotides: TGCGCCAGCAGCCCAAGTGGGACTACCGGAACGGAGACCCAGTACTTC.

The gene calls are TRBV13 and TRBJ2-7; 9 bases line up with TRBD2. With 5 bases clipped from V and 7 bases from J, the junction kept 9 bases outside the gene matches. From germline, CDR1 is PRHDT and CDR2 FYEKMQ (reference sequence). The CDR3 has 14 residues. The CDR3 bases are TGTGCCAGCAGCCCTGGACTAGCGATGGGTGAGCAGTACTTC. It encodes CASSPGLAMGEQYF.

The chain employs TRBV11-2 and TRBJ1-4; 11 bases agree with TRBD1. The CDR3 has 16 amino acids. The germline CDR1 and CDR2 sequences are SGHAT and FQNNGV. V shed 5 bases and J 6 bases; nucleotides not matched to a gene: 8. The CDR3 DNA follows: TGTGCCAGCAGCCCGTTGGGACAGGGGGAACATGAAAAACTGTTTTTT. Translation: CASSPLGQGEHEKLFF.

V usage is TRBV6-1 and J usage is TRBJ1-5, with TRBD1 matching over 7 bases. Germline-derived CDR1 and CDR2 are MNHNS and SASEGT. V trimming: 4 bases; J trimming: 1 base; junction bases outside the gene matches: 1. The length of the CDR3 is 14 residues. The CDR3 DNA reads TGTGCCAGCAGTGCGACAGGGAGCAATCAGCCCCAGCATTTT. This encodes CASSATGSNQPQHF.

The CDR3 region is CASSPGLAGGETQYF. The DNA of the CDR3 is TGTGCCAGCTCGCCCGGACTAGCGGGAGGAGAGACCCAGTACTTC. The chain couples TRBV18 to TRBJ2-5, with 14 positions matching TRBD2. V lost 6 bases and J lost 4; bases outside the gene matches: 4. Germline V gene data show CDR1 as KGHSH and CDR2 as LQKENI. CDR3 size: 15 residues.

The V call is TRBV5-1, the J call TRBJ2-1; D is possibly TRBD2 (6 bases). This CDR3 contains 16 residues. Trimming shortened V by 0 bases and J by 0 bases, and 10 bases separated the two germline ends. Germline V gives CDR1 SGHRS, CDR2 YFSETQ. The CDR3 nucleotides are TGCGCCAGCAGCTTGGCCGGGGGTCCCTCCTACAATGAGCAGTTCTTC. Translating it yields CASSLAGGPSYNEQFF.

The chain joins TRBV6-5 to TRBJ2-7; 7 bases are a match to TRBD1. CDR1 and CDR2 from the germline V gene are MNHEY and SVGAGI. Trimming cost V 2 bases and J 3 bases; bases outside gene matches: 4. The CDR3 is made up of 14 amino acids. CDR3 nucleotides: TGTGCCAGCAGTTACGGGGACAGATTCTACGAGCAGTACTTC. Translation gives CASSYGDRFYEQYF.

CDR3 sequence (DNA): TGTGCCAGCAGCCCCGGGACAGGGGGGGGGAAGACCCAGTACTTC. Residues: CASSPGTGGGKTQYF. This sequence joins TRBV7-2 and TRBJ2-5; 11 nucleotides match TRBD1. After removal of 5 bases from V and 6 bases from J, the junction contained 8 bases not matched to a gene. There are 15 residues in the CDR3. CDR1 is SGHTA, CDR2 FQGNSA, per germline.

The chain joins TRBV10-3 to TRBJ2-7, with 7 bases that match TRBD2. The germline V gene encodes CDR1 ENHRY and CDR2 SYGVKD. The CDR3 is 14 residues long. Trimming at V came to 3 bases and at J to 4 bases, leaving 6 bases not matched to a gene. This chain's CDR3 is CAISETSAQYEQYF. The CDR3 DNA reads TGTGCCATCAGTGAAACTAGCGCCCAATACGAGCAGTACTTC.